This is a list of T cell receptor beta chains from one sample in a study of cytomegalovirus exposure and HLA in healthy donors. Assay used: immunoSEQ multiplex PCR; TCRdb lists only in-frame clones, some missing. Of about 110,000 clones listed, more than 70% are singletons. The material sequenced was PBMCs. These receptors came from a woman aged 60-75 years in good health and CMV-seropositive. Each CDR3 is given with its conserved first and last residue. The D gene is left open where the match is weak. Clone size appears in some rows only: once, few, many, or a class for an expanded clone.

V	size	D	J	CDR3	DNA
TRBV28	.	.	TRBJ1-5	CASSLATEYSNQPQHF	TGTGCCAGCAGTTTAGCCACAGAGTATAGCAATCAGCCCCAGCATTTT
TRBV19	.	.	TRBJ2-4	CASSIGNRVMNF	TGTGCCAGTAGTATTGGTAACAGGGTAATGAACTTC
TRBV15	.	TRBD2	TRBJ2-2	CATSSGLAGLTGELFF	TGTGCCACCAGCAGTGGACTAGCGGGACTCACCGGGGAGCTGTTTTTT
TRBV5-1	.	.	TRBJ1-1	CASSLQIQGRNTEAFF	TGCGCCAGCAGCTTACAAATACAGGGCCGGAACACTGAAGCTTTCTTT
TRBV7-8	.	TRBD1	TRBJ2-5	CASSLRGQGRRETQYF	TGTGCCAGCAGCTTGAGGGGACAGGGAAGGCGAGAGACCCAGTACTTC
TRBV20-1	.	.	TRBJ1-2	CSARGTRGYTF	TGCAGTGCTAGAGGCACTAGGGGCTACACCTTC
TRBV6-6	.	.	TRBJ2-1	CASSPERAGENEQFF	TGTGCCAGCAGTCCCGAGCGGGCTGGAGAGAATGAGCAGTTCTTC
TRBV21-1	.	.	TRBJ2-7	CASSKAEVPGRKEQYF	TGTGCCAGCAGCAAAGCCGAGGTCCCCGGGAGGAAAGAGCAGTACTTC
TRBV28	.	.	TRBJ1-1	CASSLVGRLNTEAFF	TGTGCCAGCAGTTTAGTGGGCAGGTTGAACACTGAAGCTTTCTTT
TRBV7-9	once	.	TRBJ1-3	CASSLKRNSLNTIYF	TGTGCCAGCAGCTTAAAAAGGAACAGCTTAAACACCATATATTTT
TRBV2	.	.	TRBJ1-2	CASSGGTYGYGYTF	TGTGCCAGCAGTGGGGGCACGTACGGCTATGGCTACACCTTC
TRBV7-9	.	.	TRBJ2-5	CASSGGVETQYF	TGTGCCAGCAGCGGGGGCGTGGAGACCCAGTACTTC
TRBV18	.	TRBD1	TRBJ1-1	CASSPLIGGQGAAEAFF	TGTGCCAGCTCACCACTAATTGGGGGACAGGGGGCCGCTGAAGCTTTCTTT
TRBV6-1	.	.	TRBJ2-7	CASSSGRTDYEQYF	TGTGCCAGCAGTAGTGGGCGGACAGACTACGAGCAGTACTTC
TRBV7-8	.	.	TRBJ1-1	CASSLGGGVGTEAFF	TGTGCCAGCAGCTTAGGTGGAGGGGTGGGCACTGAAGCTTTCTTT
TRBV15	.	TRBD1	TRBJ1-6	CATSRDNRGMGSPLHF	TGTGCCACCAGCAGAGATAACAGGGGCATGGGTTCACCCCTCCACTTT
TRBV28	.	.	TRBJ2-7	CASSLLGDYEQYF	TGTGCCAGCAGTTTGCTCGGAGACTACGAGCAGTACTTC
TRBV6-1	.	TRBD2	TRBJ2-7	CASRGVREGLGEQYF	TGTGCCAGCAGGGGTGTGCGGGAGGGCCTGGGGGAGCAGTACTTC
TRBV6-1	.	TRBD1	TRBJ1-5	CASSLTGDAGQPQHF	TGTGCCAGCAGCCTAACAGGGGACGCGGGGCAGCCCCAGCATTTT
TRBV30	.	TRBD1	TRBJ1-2	CAWSRDRGSYGYTF	TGTGCCTGGAGTAGGGACAGGGGATCCTATGGCTACACCTTC
TRBV7-9	.	.	TRBJ1-2	CSSSLAEGRGIYGYTF	TGTTCCAGCAGCTTAGCGGAGGGAAGAGGCATCTATGGCTACACCTTC
TRBV4-2	.	.	TRBJ2-7	CASSPQDGRRDEQYF	TGTGCCAGCAGCCCCCAGGATGGGAGGAGGGACGAGCAGTACTTC
TRBV29-1	.	.	TRBJ1-5	CSVEPGLNQPQHF	TGCAGCGTTGAACCGGGACTTAATCAGCCCCAGCATTTT
TRBV28	.	TRBD1	TRBJ1-5	CASSRTGDNQPQHF	TGTGCCAGCAGCCGTACAGGGGACAATCAGCCCCAGCATTTT
TRBV5-4	.	.	TRBJ2-6	CASSRTRAGANVLTF	TGTGCCAGCAGCCGAACGCGGGCTGGGGCCAACGTCCTGACTTTC
TRBV6-1	once	.	TRBJ2-1	CASSTLDSEKQFF	TGTGCCAGCAGTACCTTAGACAGCGAAAAGCAGTTCTTC
TRBV5-1	.	TRBD2	TRBJ2-5	CASSQGGSGRPETQYF	TGCGCCAGCAGCCAAGGGGGTAGCGGGAGACCGGAGACCCAGTACTTC
TRBV5-4	.	TRBD1	TRBJ2-2	CASSSTGGVNTGELFF	TGTGCCAGCAGCTCCACAGGGGGCGTCAACACCGGGGAGCTGTTTTTT
TRBV5-1	.	TRBD1	TRBJ1-1	CASSTGQGISDTEAFF	TGCGCCAGCAGCACGGGACAGGGCATTTCGGACACTGAAGCTTTCTTT
TRBV6-5	.	.	TRBJ1-4	CASSRLGEKLFF	TGTGCCAGCAGTAGACTAGGTGAAAAACTGTTTTTT
TRBV5-3	.	.	TRBJ2-1	CARSHPTRGLSYNEQFF	TGTGCCAGAAGCCATCCGACTCGGGGGTTATCCTACAATGAGCAGTTCTTC
TRBV5-5	many	.	TRBJ1-2	CASSVRGPPGGYTF	TGTGCCAGCAGCGTTAGGGGCCCGCCAGGAGGCTACACCTTC
TRBV2	.	TRBD2	TRBJ2-1	CASSDPGLAGGNEQFF	TGTGCCAGCAGTGATCCGGGACTAGCGGGAGGGAATGAGCAGTTCTTC
TRBV5-8	few	.	TRBJ1-4	CASSFPGFEKLFF	TGTGCCAGCAGCTTTCCAGGGTTTGAAAAACTGTTTTTT
TRBV5-1	once	.	TRBJ1-2	CASSYGENYGYTF	TGCGCCAGCAGCTACGGGGAAAACTATGGCTACACCTTC
TRBV4-2	once	TRBD1	TRBJ2-7	CASSLGDRGEQYF	TGTGCCAGCAGCCTGGGCGACAGGGGGGAGCAGTACTTC
TRBV15	.	.	TRBJ1-2	CATGVTGQSYGYTF	TGTGCCACCGGCGTAACAGGACAGAGCTATGGCTACACCTTC
TRBV2	.	TRBD1	TRBJ1-2	CASRAGQYYGYTF	TGTGCCAGCAGGGCGGGACAGTACTATGGCTACACCTTC
TRBV29-1	.	TRBD2	TRBJ2-1	CSVEVPGLALPSSYNEQFF	TGCAGCGTTGAAGTTCCGGGACTAGCCTTACCCAGCTCCTACAATGAGCAGTTCTTC
TRBV7-9	.	.	TRBJ2-1	CASSHARQGGNEQFF	TGTGCCAGCAGCCACGCACGTCAGGGAGGCAATGAGCAGTTCTTC
TRBV9	.	.	TRBJ2-1	CASSVGYVYNEQFF	TGTGCCAGCAGCGTAGGCTACGTATACAATGAGCAGTTCTTC
TRBV7-3	.	.	TRBJ2-1	CASSSLPGGRASGQLNEQFF	TGTGCCAGCAGCTCCCTCCCAGGGGGCCGGGCTAGCGGACAACTCAATGAGCAGTTCTTC
TRBV28	.	.	TRBJ1-2	CASSLPAYGYTF	TGTGCCAGCAGTTTGCCAGCGTATGGCTACACCTTC
TRBV5-4	.	.	TRBJ1-2	CASSLSVKGPRGYTF	TGTGCCAGCAGCTTAAGTGTAAAGGGGCCTCGGGGCTACACCTTC
TRBV5-6	.	.	TRBJ2-3	CASSSDWATDTQYF	TGTGCCAGCAGCTCGGACTGGGCCACAGATACGCAGTATTTT
TRBV2	.	.	TRBJ1-1	CASSARARGNTEAFF	TGTGCCAGCAGTGCCCGAGCTCGGGGGAACACTGAAGCTTTCTTT
TRBV6-1	.	TRBD1	TRBJ1-1	CASSARDRGIRKVAFF	TGTGCCAGCAGTGCCCGGGACAGGGGGATTCGGAAGGTTGCTTTCTTT
TRBV9	.	.	TRBJ2-1	CASSVREGDYNEQFF	TGTGCCAGCAGCGTCAGGGAGGGGGATTACAATGAGCAGTTCTTC
TRBV6-1	.	TRBD1	TRBJ2-1	CASRLQGADEQFF	TGTGCCAGCAGACTACAGGGGGCCGATGAGCAGTTCTTC
TRBV18	few	TRBD1	TRBJ1-1	CASSSTGDTEAFF	TGTGCCAGCTCATCGACAGGGGACACTGAAGCTTTCTTT
TRBV30	.	TRBD2	TRBJ2-2	CAWVAGGRIGELFF	TGTGCCTGGGTAGCGGGAGGTAGGATCGGGGAGCTGTTTTTT
TRBV18	.	TRBD1	TRBJ1-2	CASSQTSTSTGVNGYTF	TGTGCCAGCTCACAAACGAGCACGTCGACAGGGGTCAATGGCTACACCTTC
TRBV13	.	.	TRBJ1-1	CASSRGASTEAFF	TGTGCCAGCAGCCGGGGTGCGTCCACTGAAGCTTTCTTT
TRBV27	.	TRBD1	TRBJ1-4	CASSFHRTGEGEKLFF	TGTGCCAGCAGTTTCCACCGGACAGGGGAAGGGGAAAAACTGTTTTTT
TRBV6-6	few	.	TRBJ1-1	CASRPGQWRTEAFF	TGTGCCAGCAGACCTGGACAGTGGAGGACTGAAGCTTTCTTT
TRBV27	.	.	TRBJ1-2	CASSLSGAANYGYTF	TGTGCCAGCAGTTTATCGGGGGCCGCTAACTATGGCTACACCTTC